This T cell receptor (beta chain) comes out of a study of cytomegalovirus exposure and HLA in healthy donors. Study-wide context: A prior study identified over 100 million unique TCR beta sequences from some 180 million T cells. General study findings and limits: High specificity and sensitivity for cytomegalovirus status were reported for the classifier. The dataset shows that most TCR sequences were rare, while some public TCRs occurred in many donors. Donors were assumed by presence/absence analyses to have roughly uniform sequencing depth.

The PCR was carried out with 60 Vbeta primers and 13 Jbeta primers. Repertoires were generated with immunoSEQ multiplex PCR, while TCRdb's copy carries only in-frame clones and drops some. Of 100,000 to 150,000 clones listed, under 85% are singletons. V was cut by 4 bases and J by 0 bases, with 10 bases left in between. Germline V gives CDR1 SGDLS, CDR2 YYNGEE. CDR3 size: 14 residues. About this clone: Antigen specificity is unknown.

The genes are TRBV9 and TRBJ1-1; no definite D call. The clonotype originates from a woman aged 50 to 60 in good health and CMV-seropositive. The sequencing input was PBMCs. Here the CDR3 DNA reads TGTGCCAGCAGCCCCGCACTCATGAACACTGAAGCTTTCTTT. This translates into CASSPALMNTEAFF.